This paragraph covers one T cell receptor beta chain sequence. The assay was immunoSEQ multiplex PCR, and TCRdb's table has in-frame clones only and misses some. In the table there are approximately 99,000 clones, approximately 84% of which are singletons. With V trimmed by 3 bases and J by 2 bases, 4 bases remained unmatched. This CDR3 is built from 14 residues. The germline V gene has CDR1 SGHKS and CDR2 YYEKEE (reference sequence). This record belongs to a study of control samples from healthy donors and cancer patients. The sequence came from a man between 18 and 35 years old in good health. The V and J genes are TRBV5-5 and TRBJ2-7, with TRBD1 identical over 8 bases. Sequencing was carried out using blood. DNA for the CDR3: TGTGCCAGCAGCTCGGGGACAGGAACCTACGAGCAGTACTTC. Its protein is CASSSGTGTYEQYF.